This is a list of T cell receptor beta chains from one sample in a study of shared clonotypes between healthy human individuals. The method was immunoSEQ multiplex PCR; TCRdb's version includes in-frame clones alone and lacks a portion of them. The sample has around 2.1 million clones; 85% to 95% are singletons. Source material: naive CD8+ T cells from PBMCs. All receptors come from a man between 18 and 35 years old in good health. Some clones in this sample may be carry-over from other donors' samples. Both conserved end residues are part of each CDR3. A D gene is named only where the DNA matches it firmly. Some rows mark clone size as missing; the rest say once, few, many or name a class of expanded clone.

j_call d_call clone_size v_call cdr3_aa cdr3_nt
TRBJ1-2 NA NA TRBV20-1 CSAVDYYGYTF TGCAGTGCAGTGGACTACTATGGCTACACCTTC
TRBJ1-1 NA NA TRBV28 CASSRTDNTEAFF TGTGCCAGCAGCAGGACTGATAACACTGAAGCTTTCTTT
TRBJ2-7 NA NA TRBV7-6 CASSTLDVPYVEQYF TGTGCCAGCAGCACCTTAGATGTGCCCTACGTAGAGCAGTACTTC
TRBJ1-1 TRBD1 NA TRBV28 CASSLMWDRGGNTEAFF TGTGCCAGCAGTTTAATGTGGGACAGGGGCGGGAACACTGAAGCTTTCTTT
TRBJ2-5 NA NA TRBV5-4 CASSLEGIGMETQYF TGTGCCAGCAGCTTGGAGGGAATAGGAATGGAGACCCAGTACTTC
TRBJ2-5 NA NA TRBV7-6 CASSPPGARGETQYF TGTGCCAGCAGCCCTCCCGGGGCGCGCGGGGAGACCCAGTACTTC
TRBJ1-5 TRBD1 NA TRBV6-6 CASGTGVGQPQHF TGTGCCAGCGGGACAGGGGTAGGCCAGCCCCAGCATTTT
TRBJ2-3 NA NA TRBV27 CASSGTGSTDTQYF TGTGCCAGCAGTGGGACTGGGAGCACAGATACGCAGTATTTT
TRBJ2-2 TRBD2 NA TRBV27 CASSFTSENTGELFF TGTGCCAGCAGTTTTACTAGCGAGAACACCGGGGAGCTGTTTTTT
TRBJ2-7 TRBD1 once TRBV7-6 CASSLGTGQGYEQYF TGTGCCAGCAGCTTAGGGACGGGACAGGGGTACGAGCAGTACTTC
TRBJ2-2 TRBD2 NA TRBV5-1 CASSPGYKAGENTGELFF TGCGCCAGCAGCCCAGGTTACAAAGCGGGAGAGAACACCGGGGAGCTGTTTTTT
TRBJ1-1 TRBD1 NA TRBV7-8 CASSIRTGNTEAFF TGTGCCAGCAGCATCCGGACAGGGAACACTGAAGCTTTCTTT
TRBJ2-3 TRBD2 NA TRBV28 CASSWGLAPDGTDTQYF TGTGCCAGCAGTTGGGGACTAGCGCCAGATGGCACAGATACGCAGTATTTT
TRBJ2-6 TRBD1 NA TRBV11-2 CATQGAFGANVLTF TGTGCCACCCAGGGGGCGTTTGGGGCCAACGTCCTGACTTTC
TRBJ2-7 NA NA TRBV15 CATSREQDPKIF TGTGCCACCAGCAGAGAACAGGATCCTAAAATATTC
TRBJ1-1 TRBD1 NA TRBV6-1 CASSEGPGGGVGAFF TGTGCCAGCAGTGAAGGGCCAGGGGGCGGCGTCGGGGCTTTCTTT
TRBJ2-1 TRBD2 NA TRBV28 CASSPLAGGLYEQFF TGTGCCAGCAGTCCGCTAGCGGGAGGGTTGTATGAGCAGTTCTTC
TRBJ2-2 TRBD2 NA TRBV18 CASSPRPGTSEGTGELFF TGTGCCAGCTCACCACGTCCCGGGACTAGCGAAGGCACCGGGGAGCTGTTTTTT
TRBJ1-1 NA few TRBV12-5 CASGLDPGMGREAFF TGTGCTAGTGGTTTGGACCCGGGAATGGGAAGAGAAGCTTTCTTT
TRBJ2-2 NA NA TRBV7-9 CASSINRVGDTGELFF TGTGCCAGCAGCATAAACAGGGTAGGAGACACCGGGGAGCTGTTTTTT
TRBJ2-7 TRBD1 NA TRBV30 CAWTRDRPDEQYF TGTGCCTGGACCCGGGACAGGCCCGACGAGCAGTACTTC
TRBJ2-7 TRBD1 NA TRBV28 CASSLGTGRYEQYF TGTGCCAGCAGTTTAGGGACAGGGCGCTACGAGCAGTACTTC
TRBJ2-3 TRBD2 NA TRBV9 CASSTSSGAGVDTQYF TGTGCCAGCAGCACCTCTTCCGGGGCGGGAGTAGATACGCAGTATTTT
TRBJ2-7 NA NA TRBV7-3 CASSPSAGGLYEQYF TGTGCCAGCAGCCCCTCGGCCGGGGGCCTTTACGAGCAGTACTTC
TRBJ2-1 NA NA TRBV5-1 CASSLRPANEQFF TGCGCCAGCAGCCTCCGCCCCGCCAATGAGCAGTTCTTC
TRBJ2-7 TRBD2 NA TRBV5-1 CASSLEPRESGNLYEQYF TGCGCCAGCAGCTTGGAGCCGCGCGAAAGCGGGAATCTATACGAGCAGTACTTC
TRBJ2-7 NA NA TRBV27 CASSLSLQGYEQYF TGTGCCAGCAGTTTATCATTGCAGGGGTACGAGCAGTACTTC
TRBJ2-3 NA NA TRBV7-9 CASSQPPADTQYF TGTGCCAGCAGCCAGCCCCCCGCAGATACGCAGTATTTT
TRBJ2-6 NA once TRBV2 CASSDGSPHVLTF TGTGCCAGCAGTGACGGTTCGCCCCACGTCCTGACTTTC
TRBJ2-7 TRBD1 NA TRBV5-5 CASSMTGGHYEQYF TGTGCCAGCAGCATGACAGGGGGGCACTACGAGCAGTACTTC
TRBJ2-7 TRBD2 NA TRBV7-8 CASSLVTKRETSYEQYF TGTGCCAGCAGCTTAGTGACGAAGCGGGAGACCTCCTACGAGCAGTACTTC
TRBJ2-1 NA NA TRBV5-4 CASSLGGSSYNEQFF TGTGCCAGCAGCTTGGGAGGTAGCTCCTACAATGAGCAGTTCTTC
TRBJ1-5 NA NA TRBV7-3 CASTSTRTVMGNQPQHF TGTGCCAGCACCTCGACCAGGACAGTTATGGGCAATCAGCCCCAGCATTTT
TRBJ2-3 TRBD1 NA TRBV4-2 CASSLQTGQGSDTQYF TGTGCCAGCAGCCTCCAGACGGGACAGGGGTCAGATACGCAGTATTTT
TRBJ2-7 TRBD1 NA TRBV28 CASSLIGQGTYEQYF TGTGCCAGCAGTTTAATCGGACAGGGGACCTACGAGCAGTACTTC
TRBJ2-7 NA NA TRBV5-8 CASSLEARDEQYF TGTGCCAGCAGCTTGGAGGCCAGGGACGAGCAGTACTTC
TRBJ2-1 NA NA TRBV7-9 CASSPSKGGYNEQFF TGTGCCAGCAGCCCGTCCAAGGGGGGGTACAATGAGCAGTTCTTC
TRBJ2-5 NA NA TRBV29-1 CSVDIPRSRQETQYF TGCAGCGTTGATATCCCCCGATCCAGACAAGAGACCCAGTACTTC
TRBJ1-1 TRBD1 once TRBV25-1 CASSDPTTGGVGTEAFF TGTGCCAGCAGTGATCCGACGACAGGGGGTGTGGGCACTGAAGCTTTCTTT
TRBJ1-1 NA NA TRBV13 CASSNYTEAFF TGTGCCAGTAGCAATTACACTGAAGCTTTCTTT
TRBJ1-1 NA NA TRBV6-5 CASSYELAGTTEAFF TGTGCCAGCAGTTACGAGCTGGCAGGGACCACTGAAGCTTTCTTT
TRBJ2-2 TRBD1 NA TRBV29-1 CSVAGTAKNTGELFF TGCAGCGTCGCCGGGACAGCAAAGAACACCGGGGAGCTGTTTTTT
TRBJ1-2 TRBD1 NA TRBV19 CASSRADRGRGYTF TGTGCCAGTAGCCGCGCGGACAGGGGGCGGGGCTACACCTTC
TRBJ2-1 NA NA TRBV7-9 CASSPRQVGRDEQFF TGTGCCAGCAGCCCGAGACAGGTGGGTCGGGATGAGCAGTTCTTC